The 10 T cell receptor beta chains reported below all come from one sample, sequenced in a study of Ad26.COV2.S vaccination and SARS-CoV-2 variants. Repertoires were generated with immunoSEQ multiplex PCR, while TCRdb's copy carries only in-frame clones and drops some. The data show roughly 380,000 clones, around 83% seen once. Sample treatment: over 15 received Ad26.COV2.S at low or high dose, single or two shots; about 5 received placebo; per-sample allocation not given. Material that was analyzed had been drawn on day 63 after the first vaccine or placebo injection. Sequencing used peripheral blood, obtained in a trial of Ad26.COV2.S vaccine versus placebo. Receptors originate from a person aged 18 to 65 who received the Ad26.COV2.S COVID-19 vaccine or a placebo.

The genes are TRBV27 and TRBJ2-1, with no clear D. Germline values: CDR1 MNHEY, CDR2 SMNVEV (reference sequence). Trimming stripped 3 bases from V and 10 bases from J, with 13 bases between. CDR3 length equals 13 residues. Written as DNA, the CDR3 is TGTGCCAGCAGTTTGGGCACCCGGACCGAGCAGTTCTTC. This encodes CASSLGTRTEQFF.

This rearrangement joins TRBV11-2 to TRBJ2-1; the match to TRBD2 covers 11 bases. With V trimmed by 2 bases and J by 5 bases, 8 bases remained unmatched. The CDR3 consists of 17 residues. Germline-derived CDR1 and CDR2 are SGHAT and FQNNGV. The CDR3 sequence: CASSLSLAGGGHNEQFF. For the CDR3, the DNA is TGTGCCAGCAGCTTATCCTTAGCGGGAGGGGGGCACAATGAGCAGTTCTTC. Looking up the rest from reference TRBV11-2 and TRBJ2-1 gives the full variable domain: EAGVAQSPRYKIIEKRQSVAFWCNPISGHATLYWYQQILGQGPKLLIQFQNNGVVDDSQLPKDRFSAERLKGVDSTLKIQPAKLEDSAVYLCASSLSLAGGGHNEQFFGPGTRLTVL.

This chain joins TRBV19 and TRBJ2-2, with D hard to call. Trimming left V 3 bases short and J 3 bases short, with 8 bases between. Germline V gene sequence: CDR1 LNHDA, CDR2 SQIVND (reference sequence). This CDR3 contains 14 residues. The CDR3 DNA follows: TGTGCCAGTAGTATTTACGCCCACACCGGGGAGCTGTTTTTT. Amino acid sequence: CASSIYAHTGELFF.

This chain's CDR3 is CASSPDTIRETQYF. The CDR3 bases are TGTGCCAGCTCACCAGACACCATTCGAGAGACCCAGTACTTC. The chain has TRBV18 and TRBJ2-5; D not resolved. V lost 2 bases and J lost 4, with 11 bases in between. The CDR3 sequence is 14 residues long. Germline V gene lookup returns CDR1 KGHSH and CDR2 LQKENI. Combining the CDR3 with reference TRBV18 and TRBJ2-5 gives the whole variable domain NAGVMQNPRHLVRRRGQEARLRCSPMKGHSHVYWYRQLPEEGLKFMVYLQKENIIDESGMPKERFSAEFPKEGPSILRIQQVVRGDSAAYFCASSPDTIRETQYFGPGTRLLVL.

The chain joins TRBV5-6 to TRBJ1-4; D is unresolved. The CDR3 has 12 amino acids. Trimming took 1 base from V and 9 from J, leaving 7 bases between them. In germline, CDR1 is SGHDT, CDR2 YYEEEE. CDR3 amino acids: CASSLFNQKLFF. The CDR3 bases are TGTGCCAGCAGCTTGTTTAACCAAAAACTGTTTTTT.

This chain uses TRBV11-3 with TRBJ2-1; 9 nucleotides line up with TRBD1. The CDR3 has 13 residues. CDR1 SGHNT and CDR2 YENEEA come from the germline V gene. The V and J ends lost 4 bases and 7 bases, in that order; junction bases with no gene match: 2. CDR3 sequence (DNA): TGTGCCAGCAGCTACGGACAGGGGAATGAGCAGTTCTTC. Translated: CASSYGQGNEQFF. The variable domain in full, completed from reference TRBV11-3 and TRBJ2-1, reads EAGVVQSPRYKIIEKKQPVAFWCNPISGHNTLYWYLQNLGQGPELLIRYENEEAVDDSQLPKDRFSAERLKGVDSTLKIQPAELGDSAVYLCASSYGQGNEQFFGPGTRLTVL.

V and J are TRBV21-1 and TRBJ1-1. TRBV21-1 is recorded as a pseudogene. The CDR3 loop spans 11 amino acids. Here the CDR3 reads CASSRILGAFF. The DNA for the CDR3 is TGTGCCAGCAGCCGTATATTAGGGGCTTTCTTT.

The chain uses TRBV20-1 and TRBJ2-1, with D perhaps matching TRBD2 (6 bases). The V gene's germline CDR1 is DFQATT and CDR2 SNEGSKA (reference sequence). V lost 3 bases and J 7 bases, leaving 22 bases between the germline ends. The CDR3 has 16 residues. The CDR3: CSASARAGWGLNEQFF. The CDR3 DNA is TGCAGTGCTAGTGCCCGGGCGGGGTGGGGTCTGAATGAGCAGTTCTTC.

The rearrangement joins TRBV5-1 to TRBJ2-5; 9 nucleotides match TRBD1. Per the germline V gene, CDR1 is SGHRS and CDR2 is YFSETQ. This CDR3 has 15 residues. V lost 4 bases to trimming and J lost 2 bases; unmatched junction nucleotides: 6. The CDR3 protein is CASSPLGQGQETQYF. In nucleotides, the CDR3 is TGCGCCAGCAGCCCACTTGGACAGGGGCAAGAGACCCAGTACTTC.

The rearrangement uses TRBV6-1 and TRBJ1-2; possibly TRBD1 for D (5 bases). From germline, CDR1 is MNHNS and CDR2 SASEGT. V was clipped by 1 base and J by 8 bases, with 11 bases between them. This CDR3 has 13 residues. The CDR3 protein is CASSEGDGGGYTF. The CDR3 DNA reads as TGTGCCAGCAGTGAAGGGGACGGAGGGGGCTACACCTTC.